Described below is a single T cell receptor (beta chain) sequence and its context. This specimen belongs to a study of blood T cell repertoires in COVID-19. The wider study: There were acute and convalescent COVID-19 samples, and they came from the United States, Italy and Spain. PBMCs, B-cell-depleted T cells, or T cells provided the cDNA or gDNA that made up the material.

Study processing details: Nucleated cell number was recorded as an estimate derived from reference gene primer amplification. Profiling relied on immunoSEQ multiplex PCR, and the TCRdb table lists in-frame clones only, not all of them. That table supplies the V and J calls and clone size; D and trimming were determined from the DNA. The sample contains about 140,000 clones, 86% of which appear only once. The CDR3 runs to 14 residues. Germline CDR1 is LGHDT and CDR2 is YNNKEL (reference sequence). J gave up 3 bases and V 4 bases, and 6 bases lay outside the gene matches. The sequence came from a woman in her fifties or sixties with acute or convalescent COVID-19. This chain joins TRBV3-1 (or the pseudogene TRBV3-2) and TRBJ2-7; 7 nucleotides line up with TRBD1. Sequenced material: peripheral blood. CDR3 nucleotides: TGTGCCAGCAGCCTGGGGACAGTAGACTACGAGCAGTACTTC. Its translation: CASSLGTVDYEQYF.